The 3 T cell receptor beta chains reported below all come from one sample, sequenced in a study of response to subunit inactivated influenza vaccine. TCRdb reanalysed the RT-PCR reads using MiXCR and keeps one entry per CDR3 protein. The sample records approximately 490,000 distinct CDR3 sequences, approximately 7.3% being singletons. This sample comprised PBMCs from blood, obtained around 25 months after vaccination. Source of these receptors: a man aged 45 to 70 who received an inactivated influenza vaccine.

There are a few counts of this clonotype. V is TRBV5-1 and J is TRBJ1-2, with 10 bases matching TRBD1. V lost 2 bases, J lost 2 bases, and 6 bases stayed unmatched. The length of the CDR3 is 16 residues. Germline V CDR1 and CDR2: SGHRS, YFSETQ. CDR3 nucleotides: TGCGCCAGCAGCTTTGGACAGGGGGAGACCAACTATGGCTACACCTTC. This translates into CASSFGQGETNYGYTF.

Only a few counts were recorded for this clonotype. This chain connects TRBV6-1 to TRBJ1-1; TRBD1 matches 10 bases. This CDR3 contains 18 residues. With 5 bases clipped from V and 0 bases from J, the junction kept 12 bases outside the gene matches. Germline V gives CDR1 MNHNS, CDR2 SASEGT. In nucleotides, the CDR3 is TGTGCCAGCAGTCAATTCCAGGGGGACAGGGGAATGAACACTGAAGCTTTCTTT. Translating it yields CASSQFQGDRGMNTEAFF.

This clonotype was seen just once. A much more abundant neighbour one base away suggests this may be a read error. The rearrangement links TRBV5-1 to TRBJ2-7, with D perhaps matching TRBD2 (5 bases). Germline V gene lookup returns CDR1 SGHRS and CDR2 YFSETQ. Trimming shortened V by 2 bases and J by 5 bases, and 14 bases separated the two germline ends. The CDR3 length is 14 residues. The CDR3 loop reads CASSFSTMGNEQYF. In DNA form, the CDR3 reads TGCGCCAGCAGCTTCTCGACTATGGGGAACGAGCAGTACTTC.